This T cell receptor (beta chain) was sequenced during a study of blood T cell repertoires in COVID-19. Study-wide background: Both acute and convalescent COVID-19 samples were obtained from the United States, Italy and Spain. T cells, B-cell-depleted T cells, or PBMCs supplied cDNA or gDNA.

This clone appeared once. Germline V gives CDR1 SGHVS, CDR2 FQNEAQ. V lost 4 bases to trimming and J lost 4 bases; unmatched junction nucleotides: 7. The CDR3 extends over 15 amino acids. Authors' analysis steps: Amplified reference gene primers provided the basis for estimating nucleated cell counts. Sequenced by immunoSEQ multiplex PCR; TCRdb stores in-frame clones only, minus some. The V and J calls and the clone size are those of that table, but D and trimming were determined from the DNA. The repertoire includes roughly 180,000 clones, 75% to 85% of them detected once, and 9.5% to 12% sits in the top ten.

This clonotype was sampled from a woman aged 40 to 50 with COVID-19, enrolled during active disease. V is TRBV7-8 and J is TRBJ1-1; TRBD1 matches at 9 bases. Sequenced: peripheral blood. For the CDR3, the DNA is TGTGCCAGCAGCTCTGGGACAGGGTTCGGCACTGAAGCTTTCTTT. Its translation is CASSSGTGFGTEAFF.